These 7 T cell receptor beta chains came from one sample sequenced in a study of T cells in Graves' hyperthyroidism and ophthalmopathy. Template material for amplifying TCR beta CDR3 regions consisted of RNA transcripts. First-round RT-PCR targeting the TCR CDR3 was performed with the HTBI primer set. From the multiplex PCR reads, TCRdb called clonotypes with MiXCR, one entry per CDR3 protein. The data hold about 250,000 distinct CDR3 sequences, with roughly a quarter observed a single time. Source material: blood. The receptors were sampled from a woman aged 40 to 50 with Graves' ophthalmopathy.

This chain connects TRBV6-1 to TRBJ2-5; D gene uncertain. The germline V and J ends were trimmed by 7 bases and 1 base, with 16 bases remaining between them. The germline CDR1 and CDR2 sequences are MNHNS and SASEGT. The CDR3 contains 15 residues. The CDR3 nucleotides read TGTGCCAGCACCCCTCTCTGGGGTATCCAAGAGACCCAGTACTTC. Protein: CASTPLWGIQETQYF.

The chain carries TRBV2 and TRBJ2-7, with D perhaps assigned TRBD1 or TRBD2 (5 bases each). CDR1 is SNHLY and CDR2 is FYNNEI in the germline V gene. The CDR3 has 14 residues. V lost 5 bases to trimming and J lost 1 base, with 12 bases between them. The CDR3 loop reads CASSTPGRSYEQYF. CDR3 coding DNA: TGTGCCAGCAGTACCCCGGGACGGTCCTACGAGCAGTACTTC.

This clonotype is a singleton in its sample. The V call is TRBV27, the J call TRBJ2-7; D may match TRBD1 or TRBD2 (5 bases each). V gave up 5 bases and J gave up 0 bases, with 26 bases separating them. The CDR3 runs to 19 residues. Germline lookup yields CDR1 MNHEY and CDR2 SMNVEV (reference sequence). The CDR3 sequence is CASSLTRMGVTWFSYEQYF. In nucleotides, the CDR3 is TGTGCCAGCAGTCTAACTCGAATGGGGGTGACATGGTTCTCCTACGAGCAGTACTTC.

Many counts were recorded for this clonotype. J is TRBJ2-7 and V is TRBV28; 11 positions match TRBD2. From germline, CDR1 is MDHEN and CDR2 SYDVKM. After removal of 1 base from V and 4 bases from J, the junction contained 9 bases not matched to a gene. The CDR3 spans 17 residues. CDR3 in DNA: TGTGCCAGCAGTTTATCCCTGGGGGTAGCGGGAGGGTACGAGCAGTACTTC. Amino acids: CASSLSLGVAGGYEQYF.

The genes are TRBV6-1 and TRBJ1-2; the D gene is possibly TRBD1 (6 bases). The germline V gene encodes CDR1 MNHNS and CDR2 SASEGT. V was shortened by 1 base and J by 7 bases, with 13 bases between the two germline ends. CDR3 length equals 14 residues. CDR3 nucleotide sequence: TGTGCCAGCAGTGAAGGGGCCAGGGGAAGTGGCTACACCTTC. Residues: CASSEGARGSGYTF.

This clonotype has ten or more counts. DNA of the CDR3: TGTGCCAGCAGTTACGGGACTGTCAACACCGGGGAGCTGTTTTTT. It yields the protein CASSYGTVNTGELFF. The chain uses TRBV6-5 and TRBJ2-2; a possible D gene is TRBD2 (6 bases). Germline V gives CDR1 MNHEY, CDR2 SVGAGI. V was trimmed by 2 bases and J by 2 bases, leaving 9 bases between them. CDR3 length: 15 amino acids.

In this sample, this clonotype turned up many times. The rearrangement joins TRBV9 to TRBJ2-5; D may be TRBD2 (7 bases). CDR3 length: 13 amino acids. Germline V CDR1 and CDR2: SGDLS, YYNGEE. Trimming stripped 3 bases from V and 9 bases from J, with 15 bases between. The CDR3, as DNA: TGTGCCAGCAGCGGGGGGGGCACTTCGGCCCAGTACTTC. Its protein product is CASSGGGTSAQYF. Supplemented by reference TRBV9 and TRBJ2-5, the full variable domain reads DSGVTQTPKHLITATGQRVTLRCSPRSGDLSVYWYQQSLDQGLQFLIQYYNGEERAKGNILERFSAQQFPDLHSELNLSSLELGDSALYFCASSGGGTSAQYFGPGTRLLVL.